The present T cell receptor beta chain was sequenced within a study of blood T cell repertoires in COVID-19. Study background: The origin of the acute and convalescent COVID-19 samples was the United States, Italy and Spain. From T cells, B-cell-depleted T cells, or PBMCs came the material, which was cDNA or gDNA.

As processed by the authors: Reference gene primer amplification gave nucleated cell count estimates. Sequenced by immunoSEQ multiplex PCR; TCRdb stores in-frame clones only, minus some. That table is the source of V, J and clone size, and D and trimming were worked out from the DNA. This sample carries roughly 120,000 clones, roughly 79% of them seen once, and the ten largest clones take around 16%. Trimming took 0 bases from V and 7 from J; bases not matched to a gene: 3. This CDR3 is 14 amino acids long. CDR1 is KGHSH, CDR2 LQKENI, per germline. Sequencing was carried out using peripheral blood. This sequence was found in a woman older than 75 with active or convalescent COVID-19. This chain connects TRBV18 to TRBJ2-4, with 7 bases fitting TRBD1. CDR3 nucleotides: TGTGCCAGCTCACCACCCGGGACAGCGAACATTCAGTACTTC. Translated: CASSPPGTANIQYF.